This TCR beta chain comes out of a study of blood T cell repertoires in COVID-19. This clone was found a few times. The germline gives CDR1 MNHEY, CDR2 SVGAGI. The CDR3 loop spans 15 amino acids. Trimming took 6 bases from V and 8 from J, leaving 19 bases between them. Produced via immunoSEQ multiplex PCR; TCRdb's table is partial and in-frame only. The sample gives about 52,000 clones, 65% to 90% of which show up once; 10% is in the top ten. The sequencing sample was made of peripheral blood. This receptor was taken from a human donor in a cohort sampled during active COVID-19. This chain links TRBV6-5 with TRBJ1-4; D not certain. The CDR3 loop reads CASRAIWPFSEKLFF. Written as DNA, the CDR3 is TGTGCCAGCAGAGCGATATGGCCATTTAGCGAAAAACTGTTTTTT.